The 17 T cell receptor beta chains listed next were all sequenced from one sample in a study of T-cell reconstitution after alpha-beta-depleted transplantation in children. The TCRbeta library was prepared with unique molecular identifiers. Each CDR3 protein gets one entry after TCRdb re-called the PCR reads with MiXCR. The sample includes 530,000 or so distinct CDR3 sequences, 25% to 30% of them seen just once. The source was PBMCs, collected before TCRalphabeta/CD19-depleted stem cell transplant. All receptors derive from a boy in the first two years of life with Wiskott-Aldrich syndrome, due to receive a stem cell transplant.

V usage is TRBV2 and J usage is TRBJ2-4; D remains ambiguous. Per germline, CDR1 SNHLY and CDR2 FYNNEI. Trimming removed 1 base at V and 5 bases at J, with 0 bases between. This CDR3 region has 11 residues. The CDR3 loop is CASSEENIQYF. CDR3 nucleotide sequence: TGTGCCAGCAGTGAAGAAAACATTCAGTACTTC.

The chain has TRBV5-1 and TRBJ2-2; possible D gene TRBD1, 5 bases. The V and J ends lost 3 bases and 4 bases respectively, with 10 bases between them. This CDR3 contains 14 residues. Germline CDR1 and CDR2: SGHRS and YFSETQ. The CDR3 nucleotides are TGCGCCAGCAGCTCCCAGGGTATCACCGGGGAGCTGTTTTTT. This codes for CASSSQGITGELFF.

This clonotype appeared a few times. The V call is TRBV4-1, the J call TRBJ2-3, with D hard to call. The CDR3 contains 13 residues. The V and J ends lost 1 base and 6 bases respectively, with 8 bases between them. Germline CDR1 MGHRA, CDR2 YSYEKL. The CDR3 is CASSQATADTQYF. CDR3 in DNA: TGCGCCAGCAGCCAAGCTACAGCCGATACGCAGTATTTT.

This clonotype was detected only a few times. CDR3 region: CASSPQGGGELFF. The CDR3 coding sequence is TGCGCCAGCAGCCCACAGGGTGGCGGGGAGCTGTTTTTT. The rearrangement uses TRBV5-1 and TRBJ2-2, with TRBD1 as a possible D gene (6 bases). Germline V gene lookup returns CDR1 SGHRS and CDR2 YFSETQ. The CDR3 has 13 residues. V lost 4 bases and J lost 7, with 11 bases in between. The whole variable domain, filled in from reference TRBV5-1 and TRBJ2-2, reads KAGVTQTPRYLIKTRGQQVTLSCSPISGHRSVSWYQQTPGQGLQFLFEYFSETQRNKGNFPGRFSGRQFSNSRSEMNVSTLELGDSALYLCASSPQGGGELFFGEGSRLTVL.

This chain connects TRBV20-1 to TRBJ1-1, with a weak D call TRBD1 (6 bases). V lost 0 bases and J lost 0, with 23 bases in between. The CDR3 runs to 19 residues. Germline V gene sequence: CDR1 DFQATT, CDR2 SNEGSKA (reference sequence). The CDR3 region has the DNA TGCAGTGCTAGAGATCTTCGTTTCCGGACAGCCCTCATGAACACTGAAGCTTTCTTT. Its translation: CSARDLRFRTALMNTEAFF.

This clonotype came up a few times. The V gene is TRBV4-1, the J gene TRBJ2-7; D is undetermined. This CDR3 is 11 amino acids long. Germline-derived CDR1 and CDR2 are MGHRA and YSYEKL. V was cut by 2 bases and J by 6 bases, with 5 bases left in between. The CDR3 sequence is CASSQRSEQYF. In DNA, the CDR3 is TGCGCCAGCAGCCAACGCTCCGAGCAGTACTTC.

The chain combines TRBV27 with TRBJ2-2; the match to TRBD1 covers 8 bases. Germline CDR1 is MNHEY and CDR2 is SMNVEV (reference sequence). The CDR3 contains 14 residues. The V segment lost 8 bases and the J segment 2 bases; nucleotides outside the gene matches: 4. The CDR3 spells CASPQGANTGELFF. Here the CDR3 DNA reads TGTGCCAGCCCCCAGGGGGCAAACACCGGGGAGCTGTTTTTT.

The chain couples TRBV29-1 to TRBJ1-2; D perhaps matches TRBD1 (5 bases). CDR1 and CDR2 (germline): SQVTM, ANQGSEA. Trimming left V 3 bases short and J 4 bases short, with 9 bases between. The CDR3 is made up of 12 amino acids. CDR3 bases: TGCAGCGTTGAGGGGCAGAGCTATGGCTACACCTTC. This gives the protein CSVEGQSYGYTF.

CDR3 loop: CASSSMRGGAYEQYF. CDR3 nucleotide sequence: TGTGCCAGCAGCTCGATGAGGGGCGGGGCCTACGAGCAGTACTTC. This chain links TRBV7-2 with TRBJ2-7; maybe TRBD2 (6 bases). The CDR3 is 15 residues long. Germline V lookup: CDR1 SGHTA, CDR2 FQGNSA. Deletions cut 4 bases from V and 2 bases from J, with 15 bases between.

Only a few counts were recorded for this clonotype. The rearrangement links TRBV21-1 to TRBJ2-5; the D call in the table, TRBD1, was not verified against the DNA. TRBV21-1 is labeled a pseudogene. This CDR3 has 17 residues. For the CDR3, the DNA is TGTGCCAGCAGCAAAGGAGTAACCAGGGGGCCGGAAGAGACCCAGTACTTC. Amino acid sequence: CASSKGVTRGPEETQYF.

Only a few counts were recorded for this clonotype. V and J are TRBV5-1 and TRBJ2-5; 7 bases align to TRBD2. The CDR3 extends over 15 amino acids. The V segment lost 0 bases and the J segment 3 bases; nucleotides outside the gene matches: 5. CDR1 SGHRS and CDR2 YFSETQ come from the germline V gene. The CDR3 loop is CASSLAWLAEETQYF. The CDR3 region has the DNA TGCGCCAGCAGCTTGGCTTGGCTAGCGGAAGAGACCCAGTACTTC.

The rearrangement links TRBV20-1 to TRBJ1-2, with 7 bases aligning to TRBD1. Trimming removed 3 bases from V and 6 bases from J; junction bases left unmatched: 10. Germline CDR1 DFQATT, CDR2 SNEGSKA (reference sequence). There are 14 residues in the CDR3. CDR3 DNA sequence: TGCAGTGCTAGCGCACAGGGGATTGAGAATGGCTACACCTTC. This sequence encodes CSASAQGIENGYTF.

This clonotype was detected a few times. The chain uses TRBV6-2 or TRBV6-3 and TRBJ2-3; 15 bases match TRBD2. Germline trimming cut 5 bases from V and 2 bases from J; bases unmatched to any gene: 20. The CDR3 contains 22 residues. From germline, CDR1 is MNHEY and CDR2 SVGEGT. As DNA, the CDR3 is TGTGCCAGCAGTCCCACAGCTAAACGGGGACTAGCGGGAGGTAATACCACAGATACGCAGTATTTT. Its translation: CASSPTAKRGLAGGNTTDTQYF.

The V gene is TRBV5-1, the J gene TRBJ2-1; D not certain. The CDR3 extends over 14 amino acids. V was cut by 10 bases and J by 1 base, with 15 bases left in between. Germline V gives CDR1 SGHRS, CDR2 YFSETQ. CDR3 nucleotide sequence: TGCGCCGGAACCCAAATTGAGTCCTACAATGAGCAGTTCTTC. This encodes CAGTQIESYNEQFF.

V is TRBV27 and J is TRBJ2-1, with D tentatively TRBD2 (6 bases). V gave up 5 bases and J gave up 2 bases, with 10 bases separating them. The CDR3 is 14 amino acids. The germline gives CDR1 MNHEY, CDR2 SMNVEV (reference sequence). The CDR3 region has the DNA TGTGCCAGCAGTGTCGGAGGGCCCTACAATGAGCAGTTCTTC. Translation gives CASSVGGPYNEQFF.

The chain recombines TRBV5-1 with TRBJ2-7, with 10 nucleotides matching TRBD1. V shed 2 bases and J 5 bases; nucleotides not matched to a gene: 10. The CDR3 spans 16 residues. Germline-derived CDR1 and CDR2 are SGHRS and YFSETQ. CDR3 loop: CASSLSPTGTGDEQYF. CDR3 in DNA: TGCGCCAGCAGCTTATCCCCAACTGGGACAGGGGACGAGCAGTACTTC.

This clonotype was counted between two and nine times. This rearrangement joins TRBV29-1 to TRBJ1-2; D is possibly TRBD1 (5 bases). The CDR3 is made up of 11 amino acids. Germline CDR1 SQVTM, CDR2 ANQGSEA. Trimming cost V 4 bases and J 9 bases, with 12 bases left between them. In DNA, the CDR3 is TGCAGCGTTGTATGGGGGATGAGCTACACCTTC. It is translated as CSVVWGMSYTF.